The 9 T cell receptor beta chains given below trace back to one sample, sequenced in a study of PD-1 blockade in classical Hodgkin lymphoma. Method: immunoSEQ multiplex PCR; TCRdb's copy keeps in-frame clones and lacks some. The sample gives about 14,000 clones, roughly 80% of which show up once; roughly 25% is in the top ten. Patients all relapsed after autologous stem cell transplantation, and there was variation in brentuximab vedotin exposure. The sample here was peripheral blood mononuclear cells (PBMCs), taken before the second cycle of nivolumab. Receptor source: a human donor with classical Hodgkin lymphoma.

V usage is TRBV4-1 and J usage is TRBJ2-1, with D unresolved. Trimming shortened V by 4 bases and J by 0 bases, and 13 bases separated the two germline ends. The germline gives CDR1 MGHRA, CDR2 YSYEKL. The CDR3 totals 16 residues. Here the CDR3 DNA reads TGCGCCAGCAGCCCCCTCAGGCACTCCTCCTACAATGAGCAGTTCTTC. As protein: CASSPLRHSSYNEQFF.

The V gene is TRBV7-3, the J gene TRBJ2-2; the D gene is possibly TRBD2 (5 bases). CDR3 length equals 15 residues. CDR1 is SGHTA and CDR2 is FQGTGA in the germline V gene. V was cut by 5 bases and J by 0 bases, with 10 bases left in between. The CDR3 DNA reads TGTGCCAGCAGCCTCAACGGGGCGAACACCGGGGAGCTGTTTTTT. This codes for CASSLNGANTGELFF.

This clone has more than one count but fewer than ten. This chain connects TRBV7-2 to TRBJ1-6; TRBD1 aligns across 7 bases. Germline trimming cut 1 base from V and 13 bases from J; bases unmatched to any gene: 4. Germline V gene lookup returns CDR1 SGHTA and CDR2 FQGNSA. This CDR3 is 13 amino acids long. The CDR3 loop is CASSLGGGGPLHF. The CDR3 region has the DNA TGTGCCAGCAGCTTAGGAGGGGGCGGTCCCCTCCACTTT.

This clone was seen just once. The chain couples TRBV6-6 to TRBJ1-2; D call uncertain. CDR1 and CDR2 from the germline V gene are MNHNY and SVGAGI (reference sequence). The CDR3 totals 14 residues. Trimming pared 0 bases from V and 3 bases from J, leaving 8 bases between. CDR3 sequence reads: CASSYSGPDYGYTF. The DNA for the CDR3 is TGTGCCAGCAGTTACTCCGGGCCAGACTATGGCTACACCTTC.

This chain joins TRBV6-5 and TRBJ2-2; D remains unclear. CDR1 is MNHEY, CDR2 SVGAGI, per germline. Trimming took 0 bases from V and 4 from J, leaving 6 bases between them. The CDR3 totals 14 residues. The CDR3 DNA follows: TGTGCCAGCAGTTACTCCACGAGCACCGGGGAGCTGTTTTTT. Residues: CASSYSTSTGELFF.

The V gene is TRBV7-3, the J gene TRBJ2-7; D is ambiguous. V shed 7 bases and J shed 4 bases, with 8 bases lying between them. Germline-derived CDR1 and CDR2 are SGHTA and FQGTGA. The CDR3 has 11 residues. The CDR3 DNA follows: TGTGCCAGCAAAAACAATTACGAGCAGTACTTC. Translating it yields CASKNNYEQYF.

The CDR3 region is CASSEPGQGSYEQYF. CDR3 DNA: TGTGCCAGCAGTGAGCCGGGACAGGGCTCCTACGAGCAGTACTTC. The chain has TRBV6-6 and TRBJ2-7, with TRBD1 matching 9 bases. This CDR3 has 15 residues. CDR1 and CDR2 from the germline V gene are MNHNY and SVGAGI (reference sequence). J lost 0 bases, V lost 5 bases, and 5 bases had no gene match.

The V call is TRBV2, the J call TRBJ2-7; D is unresolved. Trimming pared 9 bases from V and 4 bases from J, leaving 13 bases between. The CDR3 extends over 12 amino acids. CDR1 is SNHLY, CDR2 FYNNEI, per germline. In nucleotides, the CDR3 is TGTGCCAGTTCACAATCCCGTTACGAGCAGTACTTC. It translates to CASSQSRYEQYF. Full variable domain (remainder filled in from reference TRBV2 and TRBJ2-7): EPEVTQTPSHQVTQMGQEVILRCVPISNHLYFYWYRQILGQKVEFLVSFYNNEISEKSEIFDDQFSVERPDGSNFTLKIRSTKLEDSAMYFCASSQSRYEQYFGPGTRLTVT.

The gene calls are TRBV18 and TRBJ1-2; no firm D call. Trimming shortened V by 4 bases and J by 7 bases, and 22 bases separated the two germline ends. The CDR3 sequence is 16 residues long. CDR1 KGHSH and CDR2 LQKENI come from the germline V gene. The chain's CDR3 is CASSRMGSISSGGYTF. In DNA form, the CDR3 reads TGTGCCAGCTCACGGATGGGGTCAATATCTTCAGGTGGCTACACCTTC. The full variable domain, in which reference TRBV18 and TRBJ1-2 provide the parts outside the CDR3, is NAGVMQNPRHLVRRRGQEARLRCSPMKGHSHVYWYRQLPEEGLKFMVYLQKENIIDESGMPKERFSAEFPKEGPSILRIQQVVRGDSAAYFCASSRMGSISSGGYTFGSGTRLTVV.